This T cell receptor beta chain was captured in a study of cytomegalovirus exposure and HLA in healthy donors. Whole-study context: Early on, a data release was issued that held about 85 million unique TCRs from HLA-typed donors. Points from the study as a whole: It was 150 or so TCR beta chains that were listed as cytomegalovirus-associated. Segments of the TCR beta V type were, in most cases, productive about 90% or about 30% of the time in an earlier analysis.

PCR primers comprised 60 Vbeta and 13 Jbeta primers. TCRdb keeps only in-frame clones here, not all; method: immunoSEQ multiplex PCR. The sample contains 150,000 or so clones, about 80% of which appear only once. There are a few counts of this clone. The antigen is not known. This CDR3 comprises 16 residues. Germline lookup yields CDR1 GTSNPN and CDR2 SVGIG (reference sequence). The ends were cut back, 4 bases at V and 3 bases at J, with 21 bases in the middle. Specimen: PBMCs. The clonotype originates from a woman between 35 and 50 years old in good health and CMV-seronegative. The V and J genes are TRBV30 and TRBJ1-1, with a weak D call TRBD1 (6 bases). CDR3 in DNA: TGTGCCTGGAAAGGGGGACACTCTACGCGGCACACTGAAGCTTTCTTT. The encoded protein is CAWKGGHSTRHTEAFF. Drawing the rest from reference TRBV30 and TRBJ1-1, the complete variable domain is SQTIHQWPATLVQPVGSPLSLECTVEGTSNPNLYWYRQAAGRGLQLLFYSVGIGQISSEVPQNLSASRPQDRQFILSSKKLLLSDSGFYLCAWKGGHSTRHTEAFFGQGTRLTVV.